The rows below give T cell receptor beta chains drawn from one sample of a study of blood T cell repertoires in COVID-19. The method was immunoSEQ multiplex PCR; TCRdb's version includes in-frame clones alone and lacks a portion of them. Of roughly 100,000 clones in the sample, about 89% are singletons; the top ten hold about 5.1%. Sequencing used peripheral blood. Every receptor here comes from a human donor in a cohort sampled during active COVID-19. The CDR3 runs from the conserved cysteine through the conserved F or W. A D gene is named only where the DNA matches it firmly. The size of a clone is reported for some rows only, either as once, few or many, or as a class for expanded clones.

>TRBV28|TRBJ2-2|NA|NA
CASSPLNTGELFF
TGTGCCAGCAGTCCCCTCAACACCGGGGAGCTGTTTTTT
>TRBV28|TRBJ1-2|few|TRBD1
CASRGTGGHQGYTF
TGTGCCAGCAGAGGGACAGGGGGCCATCAAGGCTACACCTTC
>TRBV27|TRBJ2-7|NA|TRBD2
CASKRELAYEQYF
TGTGCCAGTAAGCGGGAGCTAGCCTACGAGCAGTACTTC
>TRBV14|TRBJ2-7|NA|NA
CASSRGGVFYEQYF
TGTGCCAGCAGTCGCGGAGGGGTCTTCTACGAGCAGTACTTC
>TRBV2|TRBJ1-5|NA|NA
CASRPQQGGNQPQHF
TGTGCCAGCAGGCCCCAACAGGGTGGCAATCAGCCCCAGCATTTT
>TRBV28|TRBJ2-7|once|TRBD1
CASSFHGTGVYEQYF
TGTGCCAGCAGTTTCCACGGGACAGGTGTTTACGAGCAGTACTTC
>TRBV5-6|TRBJ2-7|NA|NA
CASSYTDYEQYF
TGTGCCAGCAGCTACACCGATTACGAGCAGTACTTC
>TRBV6-5|TRBJ2-7|NA|NA
CASSYSSGSSTEQYF
TGTGCCAGCAGTTACTCGAGTGGGAGTTCAACCGAGCAGTACTTC
>TRBV10-3|TRBJ1-1|NA|NA
CAISEGGAGMTEAFF
TGTGCCATCAGTGAGGGCGGGGCAGGGATGACTGAAGCTTTCTTT
>TRBV13|TRBJ2-7|once|NA
CASSSLTFNEQYF
TGTGCCAGCAGCTCCCTAACCTTTAACGAGCAGTACTTC
>TRBV29-1|TRBJ2-3|NA|NA
CSVDRSGGRTGQYF
TGCAGCGTTGATCGTTCTGGGGGGAGAACTGGGCAGTATTTT
>TRBV18|TRBJ1-4|NA|NA
CASSPGQPREKLFF
TGTGCCAGCTCACCAGGGCAACCGCGAGAAAAACTGTTTTTT
>TRBV5-1|TRBJ2-5|NA|NA
CASSVLATQETQYF
TGCGCCAGCAGCGTTCTAGCGACCCAAGAGACCCAGTACTTC
>TRBV11-1|TRBJ2-7|NA|NA
CASGARESYEQYF
TGTGCCAGCGGAGCACGGGAATCCTACGAGCAGTACTTC
>TRBV18|TRBJ2-5|NA|TRBD2
CASSPQRGAETQYF
TGTGCCAGCTCACCCCAGCGGGGGGCAGAGACCCAGTACTTC
>TRBV28|TRBJ1-1|NA|NA
CASSLGGGMNTEAFF
TGTGCCAGCAGTTTGGGGGGGGGCATGAACACTGAAGCTTTCTTT
>TRBV30|TRBJ2-2|once|TRBD1
CAWSRDRGSAGELFF
TGTGCCTGGAGCCGGGACAGGGGTAGTGCCGGGGAGCTGTTTTTT
>TRBV5-1|TRBJ1-2|NA|TRBD1
CASSSRGDRGSPFYGYTF
TGCGCCAGCAGCTCCCGAGGGGACAGGGGATCCCCCTTCTATGGCTACACCTTC
>TRBV5-8|TRBJ1-5|NA|NA
CASSLIRGWGNQPQHF
TGTGCCAGCAGCTTGATTCGGGGATGGGGCAATCAGCCCCAGCATTTT
>TRBV7-8|TRBJ2-1|NA|NA
CASSSPLGGGNEQFF
TGTGCCAGCAGCTCTCCCTTAGGAGGAGGCAATGAGCAGTTCTTC
>TRBV7-3|TRBJ2-2|NA|TRBD2
CASSLRLAGGGELFF
TGTGCCAGCAGCTTACGTCTAGCGGGGGGCGGGGAGCTGTTTTTT
>TRBV9|TRBJ1-1|once|NA
CASSGKQEHTEAFF
TGTGCCAGCAGCGGCAAACAGGAGCACACTGAAGCTTTCTTT
>TRBV24-1|TRBJ2-3|NA|TRBD1
CATSDQGARTDTQYF
TGTGCCACCAGTGATCAGGGGGCGAGGACAGATACGCAGTATTTT
>TRBV5-4|TRBJ2-7|NA|NA
CASSLGAGLAAEQYF
TGTGCCAGCAGCTTAGGAGCGGGCCTCGCCGCCGAGCAGTACTTC
>TRBV7-8|TRBJ2-7|NA|TRBD1
CASSLGVGTGYYEQYF
TGTGCCAGCAGCTTAGGTGTCGGGACAGGGTATTACGAGCAGTACTTC
>TRBV4-3|TRBJ2-7|NA|NA
CASSQAPGADYEQYF
TGCGCCAGCAGCCAAGCCCCGGGAGCTGACTACGAGCAGTACTTC
>TRBV29-1|TRBJ2-7|few|TRBD1
CSVATGGSTFYEQYF
TGCAGCGTAGCCACAGGGGGTTCAACCTTCTACGAGCAGTACTTC
>TRBV2|TRBJ2-7|NA|NA
CASSEVPSSYEQYF
TGTGCCAGCAGTGAAGTCCCGAGCTCCTACGAGCAGTACTTC
>TRBV2|TRBJ1-5|NA|TRBD1
CASSDRGVQPQHF
TGTGCCAGCAGTGACAGGGGGGTCCAGCCCCAGCATTTT
>TRBV5-5|TRBJ1-5|NA|TRBD1
CASSWGQGGNQPQHF
TGTGCCAGCAGCTGGGGACAGGGCGGCAATCAGCCCCAGCATTTT
>TRBV7-2|TRBJ2-5|once|NA
CASSFQTGETQYF
TGTGCCAGCAGCTTCCAAACGGGGGAGACCCAGTACTTC
>TRBV12-3/TRBV12-4|TRBJ2-1|NA|NA
CASSPGEYEQFF
TGTGCCAGCAGTCCAGGGGAATATGAGCAGTTCTTC
>TRBV15|TRBJ2-7|NA|NA
CATSTQTGLSYEQYF
TGTGCCACCAGCACACAAACGGGTCTCTCCTACGAGCAGTACTTC
>TRBV2|TRBJ2-2|NA|TRBD2
CASSGASGSTGELFF
TGTGCCAGCAGTGGGGCTAGCGGGAGCACCGGGGAGCTGTTTTTT
>TRBV19|TRBJ1-2|NA|NA
CASSMGGTGYTF
TGTGCCAGTAGTATGGGGGGAACTGGCTACACCTTC
>TRBV7-9|TRBJ1-3|NA|NA
CASSLGRGAPGNTIYF
TGTGCCAGCAGCTTGGGCCGGGGGGCCCCTGGAAACACCATATATTTT
>TRBV6-6|TRBJ1-5|NA|NA
CASSYQQGPNQPQHF
TGTGCCAGCAGTTATCAACAGGGCCCCAATCAGCCCCAGCATTTT
>TRBV10-1|TRBJ1-5|few|NA
CASRKKEAESNQPQHF
TGCGCCAGCAGGAAAAAGGAGGCAGAAAGCAATCAGCCCCAGCATTTT
>TRBV25-1|TRBJ2-1|NA|TRBD2
CASSARTGTSDNEQFF
TGTGCCAGCAGCGCCAGAACCGGGACTAGCGACAATGAGCAGTTCTTC
>TRBV4-1|TRBJ2-2|NA|TRBD1
CASSPGTGGWTGELFF
TGCGCCAGCAGCCCCGGGACAGGGGGCTGGACCGGGGAGCTGTTTTTT
>TRBV7-3|TRBJ2-1|NA|NA
CASSSTSGYNEQFF
TGTGCCAGCAGCTCTACTTCTGGTTACAATGAGCAGTTCTTC
>TRBV7-6|TRBJ2-2|NA|NA
CASSLNRQNTGELFF
TGTGCCAGCAGCTTAAATCGACAGAACACCGGGGAGCTGTTTTTT
>TRBV10-3|TRBJ2-1|NA|NA
CAISPLALLRDNEQFF
TGTGCCATCAGTCCCCTAGCGCTGTTAAGGGACAATGAGCAGTTCTTC
>TRBV11-2|TRBJ2-1|once|NA
CASSVTGTSSYNEQFF
TGTGCCAGCAGCGTCACAGGGACGAGCTCCTACAATGAGCAGTTCTTC
>TRBV6-5|TRBJ2-7|NA|NA
CASSYSQSPIYEQYF
TGTGCCAGCAGTTACTCGCAATCTCCTATCTACGAGCAGTACTTC